Below are 18 T cell receptor beta chains sequenced from a single sample in a study of shared clonotypes between healthy human individuals. Profiling relied on immunoSEQ multiplex PCR, and the TCRdb table lists in-frame clones only, not all of them. The sample holds about 700,000 clones, approximately 79% seen once. What was sequenced was memory CD4+ T cells sorted from blood. Stated subset: CD45RA-negative fraction. These receptor sequences come from a young woman in good health.

This chain joins TRBV19 and TRBJ1-5; the D is unclear. Trimming pared 3 bases from V and 4 bases from J, leaving 10 bases between. The CDR3 runs to 14 residues. Germline lookup yields CDR1 LNHDA and CDR2 SQIVND (reference sequence). CDR3 residues: CASSIRGKNQPQHF. In DNA, the CDR3 is TGTGCCAGTAGTATCCGAGGGAAGAATCAGCCCCAGCATTTT.

This clone was seen a few times. This chain links TRBV7-2 with TRBJ1-1; D not resolved. Germline V gene data show CDR1 as SGHTA and CDR2 as FQGNSA. Trimming removed 4 bases at V and 8 bases at J, with 14 bases between. The CDR3 runs 13 residues. The CDR3 DNA is TGTGCCAGCAGCTGGCGGACTCCCAGGGAAGCTTTCTTT. This gives the protein CASSWRTPREAFF.

This clone was seen only once. The chain combines TRBV5-4 with TRBJ2-7; 8 nucleotides match TRBD2. V was pared by 4 bases and J by 1 base, with 7 bases of the junction left unmatched. Looked up from germline, CDR1 is SGHNT and CDR2 is YYREEE (reference sequence). The CDR3 contains 15 residues. The CDR3 DNA reads as TGTGCCAGCAGCAAAGGGACGGGAGGGTCCTACGAGCAGTACTTC. It encodes CASSKGTGGSYEQYF.

The chain joins TRBV19 to TRBJ2-1; D may be TRBD1 (6 bases). CDR3 length: 11 residues. Germline loops: CDR1 LNHDA, CDR2 SQIVND (reference sequence). Trimming pared 11 bases from V and 10 bases from J, leaving 15 bases between. The CDR3 loop reads CAGGRVGEQFF. CDR3 DNA sequence: TGTGCCGGGGGCAGAGTGGGGGAGCAGTTCTTC.

The chain combines TRBV29-1 with TRBJ2-7; 8 bases fit TRBD1. Germline CDR1 reads SQVTM; CDR2 reads ANQGSEA. The CDR3 has 12 residues. V lost 5 bases, J lost 3 bases, and 3 bases stayed unmatched. CDR3 region: CSVRTGRYEQYF. DNA of the CDR3: TGCAGCGTTCGGACAGGGCGCTACGAGCAGTACTTC.

This chain links TRBV29-1 with TRBJ1-2; D possibly corresponds to TRBD1 (5 bases). The CDR3 sequence is 16 residues long. Germline V gene lookup returns CDR1 SQVTM and CDR2 ANQGSEA. The ends were cut back, 3 bases at V and 3 bases at J, with 20 bases in the middle. Here the CDR3 DNA reads TGCAGCGTTGACCGCAGTACCCCAGGGCTTGACTATGGCTACACCTTC. Protein product: CSVDRSTPGLDYGYTF.

This chain connects TRBV19 to TRBJ1-5; 8 nucleotides agree with TRBD1. From germline, CDR1 is LNHDA and CDR2 SQIVND (reference sequence). V shed 4 bases, J shed 5 bases, and the junction held 7 bases outside the gene matches. The CDR3 length is 15 residues. This CDR3 is CASSKGGQEDQPQHF. Written as DNA, the CDR3 is TGTGCCAGTAGTAAAGGGGGACAGGAAGATCAGCCCCAGCATTTT. Variable domain in full (rest from reference TRBV19 and TRBJ1-5): DGGITQSPKYLFRKEGQNVTLSCEQNLNHDAMYWYRQDPGQGLRLIYYSQIVNDFQKGDIAEGYSVSREKKESFPLTVTSAQKNPTAFYLCASSKGGQEDQPQHFGDGTRLSIL.

This chain connects TRBV7-2 to TRBJ2-3, with a possible D match to TRBD1 (6 bases). The germline gives CDR1 SGHTA, CDR2 FQGNSA. CDR3 length: 14 residues. V dropped 7 bases and J dropped 0 bases, with 11 bases sitting between them. The CDR3 DNA reads as TGTGCCAGCAACCCGGGACAAAGCACAGATACGCAGTATTTT. This codes for CASNPGQSTDTQYF. The entire variable domain, with the rest obtained from reference TRBV7-2 and TRBJ2-3, is as follows: GAGVSQSPSNKVTEKGKDVELRCDPISGHTALYWYRQSLGQGLEFLIYFQGNSAPDKSGLPSDRFSAERTGGSVSTLTIQRTQQEDSAVYLCASNPGQSTDTQYFGPGTRLTVL.

The chain carries TRBV15 and TRBJ2-3; a weak D match, TRBD2 (6 bases). The germline V gene has CDR1 LNHNV and CDR2 YYDKDF (reference sequence). V was shortened by 0 bases and J by 5 bases, with 21 bases between the two germline ends. This CDR3 is 18 amino acids long. CDR3 residues: CATSRDGKGGRGRDTQYF. The DNA for the CDR3 is TGTGCCACCAGCAGAGATGGTAAAGGAGGGAGAGGGCGAGATACGCAGTATTTT.

This clone appeared once. This same CDR3 is encoded by further DNA sequences in the sample. The chain joins TRBV7-9 to TRBJ2-3; D not resolved. The V gene's germline CDR1 is SEHNR and CDR2 FQNEAQ (reference sequence). V lost 4 bases to trimming and J lost 3 bases, with 5 bases between them. The CDR3 consists of 12 residues. CDR3 DNA: TGTGCCAGCAGCTCTCCAACAGATACGCAGTATTTT. This gives the protein CASSSPTDTQYF.

This clone was seen many times. The rearrangement links TRBV5-1 to TRBJ2-5; D may be TRBD2 (6 bases). V was clipped by 0 bases and J by 5 bases, with 11 bases between them. CDR3 length: 14 residues. Germline CDR1 SGHRS, CDR2 YFSETQ. CDR3 protein: CASSLGGGTETQYF. In nucleotides, the CDR3 is TGCGCCAGCAGCTTGGGGGGCGGGACGGAGACCCAGTACTTC.

This clone was detected a few times. The rearrangement links TRBV7-2 to TRBJ1-5, with D unresolved. Looked up from germline, CDR1 is SGHTA and CDR2 is FQGNSA. The CDR3 consists of 15 residues. The V end was cut by 5 bases, the J end by 4 bases, with 15 bases between. In DNA, the CDR3 is TGTGCCAGCAGCACGACGGTGCTTACGAATCAGCCCCAGCATTTT. The encoded protein is CASSTTVLTNQPQHF.

The rearrangement joins TRBV5-1 to TRBJ2-3; tentatively, D is TRBD2 (5 bases). The CDR3 totals 14 residues. V was pared by 1 base and J by 6 bases, with 12 bases between. CDR1 SGHRS and CDR2 YFSETQ come from the germline V gene. In DNA form, the CDR3 reads TGCGCCAGCAGCTTGAGGCTAGCAGCCGATACGCAGTATTTT. Protein product: CASSLRLAADTQYF.

This chain uses TRBV9 with TRBJ2-1; a weak D match, TRBD1 (7 bases). Germline CDR1 SGDLS, CDR2 YYNGEE. Trimming took off 3 bases at V and 6 bases at J, with 19 bases between the two ends. CDR3 size: 16 residues. The CDR3 loop reads CASSERGRGKVNEQFF. The CDR3 nucleotides read TGTGCCAGCAGCGAGAGGGGGCGGGGAAAGGTCAATGAGCAGTTCTTC.

The gene calls are TRBV4-2 and TRBJ1-2; TRBD1 is a possible D gene (6 bases). Germline CDR1 LGHNA, CDR2 YNFKEQ. This CDR3 has 18 amino acids. The germline V and J ends were trimmed by 2 bases and 4 bases, with 23 bases remaining between them. CDR3 amino acids: CASSQRAGGRTGPYGYTF. CDR3 nucleotide sequence: TGTGCCAGCAGCCAAAGGGCGGGGGGGCGAACAGGGCCCTATGGCTACACCTTC.

This chain joins TRBV6-1 and TRBJ2-7, with D tentatively TRBD1 or TRBD2 (5 bases each). The CDR3 consists of 14 residues. V lost 0 bases and J lost 4, with 10 bases in between. Germline assignment: CDR1 MNHNS and CDR2 SASEGT. The CDR3 sequence: CASSEATRGYEQYF. The CDR3, as DNA: TGTGCCAGCAGTGAAGCTACGAGGGGTTACGAGCAGTACTTC.

In nucleotides, the CDR3 is TGTGCCAGCTGCGGGCTTTCCTACGAGCAGTACTTC. Encoded protein: CASCGLSYEQYF. This chain uses TRBV6-1 with TRBJ2-7; weak D call: TRBD2 (5 bases). Germline V gene data show CDR1 as MNHNS and CDR2 as SASEGT. Trimming took off 8 bases at V and 1 base at J, with 9 bases between the two ends. The CDR3 contains 12 residues.

V gene TRBV10-1 combines with J gene TRBJ1-1; D gene unclear. CDR1 is WNHNN and CDR2 is SYGVQD in the germline V gene (reference sequence). This CDR3 contains 13 residues. The germline V and J ends were trimmed by 7 bases and 5 bases, with 14 bases remaining between them. The CDR3 DNA sequence: TGCGCCAGCATTGGGCGGATGGGGACTGAAGCTTTCTTT. Translation: CASIGRMGTEAFF.